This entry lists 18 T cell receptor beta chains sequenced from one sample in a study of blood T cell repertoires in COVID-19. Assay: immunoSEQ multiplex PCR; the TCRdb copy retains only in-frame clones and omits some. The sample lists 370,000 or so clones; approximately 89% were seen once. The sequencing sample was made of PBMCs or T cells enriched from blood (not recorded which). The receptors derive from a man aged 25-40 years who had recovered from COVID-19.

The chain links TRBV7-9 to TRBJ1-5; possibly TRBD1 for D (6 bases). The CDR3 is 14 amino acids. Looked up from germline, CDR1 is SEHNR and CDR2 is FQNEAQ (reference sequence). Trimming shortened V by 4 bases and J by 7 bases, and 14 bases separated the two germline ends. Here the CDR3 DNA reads TGTGCCAGCAGCTCCACAGGGTACTTACAGCCCCAGCATTTT. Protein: CASSSTGYLQPQHF.

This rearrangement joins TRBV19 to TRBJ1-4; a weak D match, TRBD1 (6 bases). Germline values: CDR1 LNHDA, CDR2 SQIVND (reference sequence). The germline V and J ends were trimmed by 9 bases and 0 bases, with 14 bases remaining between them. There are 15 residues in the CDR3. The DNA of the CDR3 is TGTGCCAGCCGCCGAGGGGGGGCAACTAATGAAAAACTGTTTTTT. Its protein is CASRRGGATNEKLFF.

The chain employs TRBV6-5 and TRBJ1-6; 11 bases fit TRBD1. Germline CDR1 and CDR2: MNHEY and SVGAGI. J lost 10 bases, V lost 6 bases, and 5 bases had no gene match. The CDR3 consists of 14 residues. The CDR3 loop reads CASRRTGGGSPLHF. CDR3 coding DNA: TGTGCCAGCAGACGGACAGGGGGCGGATCACCCCTCCACTTT.

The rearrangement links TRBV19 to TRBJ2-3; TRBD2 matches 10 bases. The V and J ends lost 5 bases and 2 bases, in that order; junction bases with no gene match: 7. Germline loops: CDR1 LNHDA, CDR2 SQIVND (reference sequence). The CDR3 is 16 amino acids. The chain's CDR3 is CASSLTAGGLTDTQYF. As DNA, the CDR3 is TGTGCCAGTAGTTTAACAGCGGGGGGGCTCACAGATACGCAGTATTTT.

CDR3 protein: CASSAPWTGAITYNEQFF. Here the CDR3 DNA reads TGCGCCAGCAGTGCGCCGTGGACAGGAGCCATTACCTACAATGAGCAGTTCTTC. The gene calls are TRBV5-1 and TRBJ2-1; 7 bases fit TRBD1. The CDR3 extends over 18 amino acids. Germline CDR1 SGHRS, CDR2 YFSETQ. The J segment lost 2 bases and the V segment lost 5 bases, leaving 16 bases of the junction unmatched.

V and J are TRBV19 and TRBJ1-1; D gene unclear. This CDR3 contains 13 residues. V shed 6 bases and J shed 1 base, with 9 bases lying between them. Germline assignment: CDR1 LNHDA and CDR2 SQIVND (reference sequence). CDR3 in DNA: TGTGCCAGTAGAGATTCAGGGAACACTGAAGCTTTCTTT. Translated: CASRDSGNTEAFF.

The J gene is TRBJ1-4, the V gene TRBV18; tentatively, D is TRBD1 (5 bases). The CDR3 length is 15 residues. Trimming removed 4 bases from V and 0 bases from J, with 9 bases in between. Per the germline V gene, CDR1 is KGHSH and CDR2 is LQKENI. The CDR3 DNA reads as TGTGCCAGCTCACTCAGGGATTCAACTAATGAAAAACTGTTTTTT. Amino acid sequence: CASSLRDSTNEKLFF.

The CDR3 nucleotides are TGTGCCAGCAGCGTAGCCGGGGGGGCGGGTAATGAAAAACTGTTTTTT. Amino acids: CASSVAGGAGNEKLFF. The V gene is TRBV9, the J gene TRBJ1-4, with D possibly TRBD1 on 6 matching bases. The CDR3 length is 16 residues. V gave up 0 bases and J gave up 4 bases, with 13 bases separating them. Germline V gene data show CDR1 as SGDLS and CDR2 as YYNGEE.

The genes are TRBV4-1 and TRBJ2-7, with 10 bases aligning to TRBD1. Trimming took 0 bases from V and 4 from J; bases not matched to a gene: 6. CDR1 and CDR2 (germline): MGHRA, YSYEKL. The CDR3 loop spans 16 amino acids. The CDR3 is CASSQDSGTGDYEQYF. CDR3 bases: TGCGCCAGCAGCCAAGATTCTGGGACAGGGGATTACGAGCAGTACTTC.

CDR3 loop: CASRDRDLVYGYTF. The CDR3 DNA reads TGTGCCAGCAGGGACAGGGACCTCGTATATGGCTACACCTTC. The chain combines TRBV2 with TRBJ1-2; 8 bases are a match to TRBD1. The CDR3 totals 14 residues. Germline CDR1 is SNHLY and CDR2 is FYNNEI. V dropped 6 bases and J dropped 5; count of bases not matched to a gene: 8.

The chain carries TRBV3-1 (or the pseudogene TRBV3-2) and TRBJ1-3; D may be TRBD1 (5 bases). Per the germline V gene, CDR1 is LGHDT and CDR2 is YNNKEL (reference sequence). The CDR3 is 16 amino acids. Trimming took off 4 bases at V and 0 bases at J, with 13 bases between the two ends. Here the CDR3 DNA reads TGTGCCAGCAGCCTTCGCCAGGGTGTCTCTGGAAACACCATATATTTT. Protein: CASSLRQGVSGNTIYF.

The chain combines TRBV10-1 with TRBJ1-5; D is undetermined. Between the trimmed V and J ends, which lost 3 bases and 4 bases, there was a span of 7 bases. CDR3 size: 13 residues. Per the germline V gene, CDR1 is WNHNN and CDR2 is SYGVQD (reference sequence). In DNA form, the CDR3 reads TGCGCCAGCAGTGAAGGAGGGAATCAGCCCCAGCATTTT. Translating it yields CASSEGGNQPQHF.

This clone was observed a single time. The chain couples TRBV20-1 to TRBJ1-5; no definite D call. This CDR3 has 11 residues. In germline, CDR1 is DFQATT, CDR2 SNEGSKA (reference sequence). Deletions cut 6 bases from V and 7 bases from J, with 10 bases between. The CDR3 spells CSAAAGQPQHF. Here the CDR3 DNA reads TGCAGTGCCGCCGCGGGGCAGCCCCAGCATTTT.

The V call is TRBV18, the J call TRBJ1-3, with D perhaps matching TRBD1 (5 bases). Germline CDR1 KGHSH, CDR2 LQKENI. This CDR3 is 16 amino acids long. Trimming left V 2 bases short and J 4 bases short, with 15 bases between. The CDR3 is CASSPKGSAGGNTIYF. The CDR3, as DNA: TGTGCCAGCTCACCAAAGGGGTCGGCGGGAGGAAACACCATATATTTT.

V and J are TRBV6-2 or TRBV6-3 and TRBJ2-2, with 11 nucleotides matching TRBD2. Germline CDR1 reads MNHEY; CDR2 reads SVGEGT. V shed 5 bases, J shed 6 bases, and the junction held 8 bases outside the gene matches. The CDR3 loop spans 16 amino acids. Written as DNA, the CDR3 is TGTGCCAGCAGTCGTATTAGCGGGGGGGCCTCCGGGGAGCTGTTTTTT. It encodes CASSRISGGASGELFF.

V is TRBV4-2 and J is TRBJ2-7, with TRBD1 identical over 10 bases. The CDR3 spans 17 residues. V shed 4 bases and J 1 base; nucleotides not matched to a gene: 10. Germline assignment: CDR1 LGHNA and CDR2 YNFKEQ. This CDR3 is CASSLIPTGGASYEQYF. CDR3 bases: TGTGCCAGCAGCCTGATACCGACAGGGGGCGCGTCCTACGAGCAGTACTTC.

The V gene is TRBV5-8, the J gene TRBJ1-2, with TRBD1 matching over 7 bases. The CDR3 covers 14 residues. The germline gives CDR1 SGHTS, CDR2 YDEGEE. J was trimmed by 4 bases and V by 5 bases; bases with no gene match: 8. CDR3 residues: CASSPGGTSYGYTF. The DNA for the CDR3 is TGTGCCAGCAGTCCAGGGGGAACTTCCTATGGCTACACCTTC.

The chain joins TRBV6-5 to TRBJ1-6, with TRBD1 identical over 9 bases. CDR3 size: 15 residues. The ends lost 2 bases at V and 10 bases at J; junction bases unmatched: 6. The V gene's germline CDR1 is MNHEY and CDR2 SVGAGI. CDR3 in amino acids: CASSYGGQGRSPLHF. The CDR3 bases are TGTGCCAGCAGTTACGGGGGACAGGGTCGCTCACCCCTCCACTTT.